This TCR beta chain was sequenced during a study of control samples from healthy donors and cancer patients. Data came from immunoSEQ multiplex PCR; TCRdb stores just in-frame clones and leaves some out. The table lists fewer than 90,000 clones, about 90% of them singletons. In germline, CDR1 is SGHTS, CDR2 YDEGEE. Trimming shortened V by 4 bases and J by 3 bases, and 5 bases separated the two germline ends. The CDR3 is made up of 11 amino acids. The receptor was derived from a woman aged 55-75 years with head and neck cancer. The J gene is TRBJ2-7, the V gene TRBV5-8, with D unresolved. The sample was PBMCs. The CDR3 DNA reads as TGTGCCAGCAGCGACTTCTACGAGCAGTACTTC. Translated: CASSDFYEQYF.